Shown below are 31 T cell receptor beta chains from a single sample sequenced in a study of CD8 T cells in Susac syndrome. A quantity of 0.5 to 1 ug RNA underwent reverse transcription using random hexamers. Using its own MiXCR run on the immunoSEQ multiplex PCR reads, TCRdb lists one record per CDR3 protein. The table records 150,000 to 200,000 distinct CDR3 sequences, about 95% of them present only once. Specimen: CD4+ T cells from PBMCs. Receptors originate from a human donor with multiple sclerosis.

This clonotype occurred once. This chain connects TRBV7-2 to TRBJ1-2; D is unclear. The germline V gene has CDR1 SGHTA and CDR2 FQGNSA. Deletions cut 4 bases from V and 8 bases from J, with 20 bases between. The CDR3 runs to 15 residues. The CDR3 region is CASSSTLRALGGYTF. The CDR3 nucleotides are TGTGCCAGCAGCTCAACTCTTCGGGCGCTGGGCGGCTACACCTTC.

This sequence joins TRBV14 and TRBJ2-2; D is undetermined. The V gene's germline CDR1 is SGHDN and CDR2 FVKESK. V was pared by 2 bases and J by 1 base, with 11 bases between. This CDR3 has 16 residues. The CDR3 coding sequence is TGTGCCAGCAGCCAATCCCCTGTCATGAACACCGGGGAGCTGTTTTTT. Amino acids: CASSQSPVMNTGELFF.

This chain connects TRBV27 to TRBJ1-2, with D maybe TRBD1 (6 bases). CDR1 MNHEY and CDR2 SMNVEV come from the germline V gene (reference sequence). Trimming cost V 3 bases and J 8 bases, with 16 bases left between them. The CDR3 is made up of 14 amino acids. CDR3 coding DNA: TGTGCCAGCAGTTTGCGGGGGGCCCCCCGGGGCTACACCTTC. It translates to CASSLRGAPRGYTF.

The table lists this clonotype with a count of one. The chain couples TRBV3-1 to TRBJ2-7; D is possibly TRBD1 (6 bases). The V end was cut by 6 bases, the J end by 4 bases, with 13 bases between. Germline V lookup: CDR1 LGHDT, CDR2 YNNKEL (reference sequence). The CDR3 has 13 residues. In DNA, the CDR3 is TGTGCCAGCAGTCCCGGGACACCTTACGAGCAGTACTTC. This encodes CASSPGTPYEQYF.

This CDR3 reads CASSRTGANTEAFF. CDR3 bases: TGTGCCAGCTCCCGGACAGGGGCGAACACTGAAGCTTTCTTT. This chain joins TRBV25-1 and TRBJ1-1; 9 positions agree with TRBD1. There are 14 residues in the CDR3. Germline V lookup: CDR1 MGHDK, CDR2 SYGVNS. With 8 bases clipped from V and 1 base from J, the junction kept 5 bases outside the gene matches.

The chain carries TRBV4-2 and TRBJ2-7, with D possibly called TRBD1 or TRBD2 (6 bases each). Looked up from germline, CDR1 is LGHNA and CDR2 is YNFKEQ. Trimming removed 1 base at V and 0 bases at J, with 16 bases between. The CDR3 is 17 residues long. CDR3 loop: CASSQAGVGGSSYEQYF. In DNA form, the CDR3 reads TGTGCCAGCAGCCAAGCGGGGGTCGGGGGCAGCTCCTACGAGCAGTACTTC.

The CDR3 bases are TGTGCCAGCAGAGGGGTCTGGGGCAGAGATAATTCACCCCTCCACTTT. Its translation: CASRGVWGRDNSPLHF. The chain combines TRBV2 with TRBJ1-6, with a tentative D call TRBD1 (5 bases). CDR3 length: 16 amino acids. Trimming cost V 6 bases and J 5 bases, with 17 bases left between them. Germline lookup yields CDR1 SNHLY and CDR2 FYNNEI. The full variable domain, its missing parts supplied by reference TRBV2 and TRBJ1-6, is EPEVTQTPSHQVTQMGQEVILRCVPISNHLYFYWYRQILGQKVEFLVSFYNNEISEKSEIFDDQFSVERPDGSNFTLKIRSTKLEDSAMYFCASRGVWGRDNSPLHFGNGTRLTVT.

The gene calls are TRBV27 and TRBJ1-2, with 8 bases that match TRBD1. This CDR3 contains 14 residues. The V gene's germline CDR1 is MNHEY and CDR2 SMNVEV (reference sequence). V was clipped by 3 bases and J by 3 bases; unmatched bases: 3. The CDR3 spells CASSFRGLHYGYTF. CDR3 coding DNA: TGTGCCAGCAGTTTCAGGGGGCTCCACTATGGCTACACCTTC.

J is TRBJ2-1 and V is TRBV24-1; D is perhaps TRBD1 or TRBD2 (5 bases each). The CDR3 length is 15 residues. Trimming cost V 3 bases and J 7 bases, with 15 bases left between them. The germline V gene encodes CDR1 KGHDR and CDR2 SFDVKD. This chain's CDR3 is CATSDPGRTGNEQFF. The CDR3 bases are TGTGCCACCAGTGATCCGGGACGCACAGGAAATGAGCAGTTCTTC.

The chain recombines TRBV10-3 with TRBJ2-6; D unresolved. Germline V gene sequence: CDR1 ENHRY, CDR2 SYGVKD. The CDR3 length is 15 residues. Trimming cost V 2 bases and J 8 bases, with 13 bases left between them. The CDR3 bases are TGTGCCATCAGTGAGCCCGGAGAGATCACCAACGTCCTGACTTTC. This gives the protein CAISEPGEITNVLTF.

The chain is built from TRBV15 and TRBJ2-7; D could derive from TRBD1 or TRBD2 (5 bases each). CDR3 length equals 13 residues. Germline V CDR1 and CDR2: LNHNV, YYDKDF (reference sequence). V was shortened by 3 bases and J by 6 bases, with 12 bases between the two germline ends. The CDR3 coding sequence is TGTGCCACCAGCAGGGAACTAGGGGTCGAGCAGTACTTC. Its protein is CATSRELGVEQYF.

This rearrangement joins TRBV11-2 to TRBJ2-5; 12 bases map to TRBD2. With 4 bases clipped from V and 5 bases from J, the junction kept 11 bases outside the gene matches. The CDR3 loop spans 17 amino acids. Germline values: CDR1 SGHAT, CDR2 FQNNGV. The CDR3 spells CASSYPWGTSGGETQYF. In DNA form, the CDR3 reads TGTGCCAGCAGCTACCCCTGGGGCACTAGCGGGGGGGAGACCCAGTACTTC.

The chain combines TRBV27 with TRBJ1-2; 9 positions agree with TRBD1. This CDR3 contains 15 residues. V lost 3 bases to trimming and J lost 7 bases; unmatched junction nucleotides: 9. Germline assignment: CDR1 MNHEY and CDR2 SMNVEV (reference sequence). In DNA, the CDR3 is TGTGCCAGCAGTTTTATCGGCCAACAGGGGGCTGGCTACACCTTC. It translates to CASSFIGQQGAGYTF.

This clonotype was picked up one time. This rearrangement joins TRBV12-3 or TRBV12-4 to TRBJ1-2; D gene unclear. Trimming took off 7 bases at V and 10 bases at J, with 13 bases between the two ends. The CDR3 is made up of 11 amino acids. The CDR3 region is CASNLQEYYTF. As DNA, the CDR3 is TGTGCCAGCAACCTCCAAGAATACTACACCTTC.

This rearrangement joins TRBV7-6 to TRBJ1-2; D call uncertain. The CDR3 has 13 residues. The V end was cut by 0 bases, the J end by 6 bases, with 8 bases between. Germline CDR1 reads SGHVS; CDR2 reads FNYEAQ. The CDR3 here is CASSLAGRDGYTF. The CDR3 nucleotides read TGTGCCAGCAGCTTAGCTGGTAGGGATGGCTACACCTTC.

This chain connects TRBV29-1 to TRBJ2-7; 9 nucleotides align to TRBD1. There are 11 residues in the CDR3. Per germline, CDR1 SQVTM and CDR2 ANQGSEA. Trimming took 7 bases from V and 6 from J; bases not matched to a gene: 4. The CDR3 sequence: CSARDRAEQYF. CDR3 DNA: TGCAGCGCCCGGGACAGGGCCGAGCAGTACTTC.

This chain links TRBV18 with TRBJ1-5; D gene ambiguous. This CDR3 is 14 amino acids long. Germline CDR1 is KGHSH and CDR2 is LQKENI. Trimming removed 1 base at V and 2 bases at J, with 6 bases between. The CDR3 sequence is CASSPREGNQPQHF. The CDR3 DNA reads as TGTGCCAGCTCACCACGGGAGGGCAATCAGCCCCAGCATTTT.

The chain combines TRBV7-2 with TRBJ2-3; D not certain. The CDR3 consists of 14 residues. Trimming took off 3 bases at V and 0 bases at J, with 7 bases between the two ends. Germline values: CDR1 SGHTA, CDR2 FQGNSA. The CDR3 sequence is CASSLTVSTDTQYF. As DNA, the CDR3 is TGTGCCAGCAGCTTGACGGTCAGCACAGATACGCAGTATTTT. Full variable domain (outside the CDR3, taken from reference TRBV7-2 and TRBJ2-3): GAGVSQSPSNKVTEKGKDVELRCDPISGHTALYWYRQSLGQGLEFLIYFQGNSAPDKSGLPSDRFSAERTGGSVSTLTIQRTQQEDSAVYLCASSLTVSTDTQYFGPGTRLTVL.

V and J are TRBV7-9 and TRBJ2-1, with 12 bases that match TRBD2. J was trimmed by 6 bases and V by 4 bases; bases with no gene match: 10. Germline CDR1 and CDR2: SEHNR and FQNEAQ (reference sequence). The CDR3 has 17 residues. CDR3 in DNA: TGTGCCAGCAGCTCCCGACTTCTAGCGGGAGGGGCCAATGAGCAGTTCTTC. Translation gives CASSSRLLAGGANEQFF.

The J gene is TRBJ2-7, the V gene TRBV30, with TRBD2 matching 8 bases. The J segment lost 6 bases and the V segment lost 4 bases, leaving 5 bases of the junction unmatched. Germline-derived CDR1 and CDR2 are GTSNPN and SVGIG (reference sequence). CDR3 length: 12 residues. The CDR3 region has the DNA TGTGCCTGGACCGGGAGGGCCCTCGAGCAGTACTTC. It yields the protein CAWTGRALEQYF. Together with reference TRBV30 and TRBJ2-7, the CDR3 gives the full variable domain: SQTIHQWPATLVQPVGSPLSLECTVEGTSNPNLYWYRQAAGRGLQLLFYSVGIGQISSEVPQNLSASRPQDRQFILSSKKLLLSDSGFYLCAWTGRALEQYFGPGTRLTVT.

The CDR3 protein is CSAGKSGAKNIQYF. The CDR3, as DNA: TGCAGTGCCGGGAAAAGCGGGGCCAAAAACATTCAGTACTTC. The chain joins TRBV20-1 to TRBJ2-4; possibly TRBD2 for D (6 bases). The CDR3 is 14 residues long. The V end was cut by 6 bases, the J end by 1 base, with 13 bases between. Germline CDR1 reads DFQATT; CDR2 reads SNEGSKA (reference sequence).

This clonotype has a single count. The chain combines TRBV12-3 or TRBV12-4 with TRBJ1-4; 9 bases agree with TRBD1. Trimming removed 6 bases from V and 6 bases from J; junction bases left unmatched: 14. This CDR3 has 17 residues. The CDR3 loop is CASSPVGQGRRDEKLFF. In DNA, the CDR3 is TGTGCCAGCAGCCCTGTCGGACAGGGGCGCAGGGATGAAAAACTGTTTTTT.

The chain carries TRBV30 and TRBJ2-2, with TRBD1 matching 9 bases. The CDR3 is made up of 15 amino acids. V shed 2 bases, J shed 7 bases, and the junction held 8 bases outside the gene matches. Germline V gene sequence: CDR1 GTSNPN, CDR2 SVGIG (reference sequence). The CDR3 loop is CAWSTGQGAIGELFF. Written as DNA, the CDR3 is TGTGCCTGGAGTACGGGACAGGGCGCCATCGGGGAGCTGTTTTTT. Drawing the rest from reference TRBV30 and TRBJ2-2, the complete variable domain is SQTIHQWPATLVQPVGSPLSLECTVEGTSNPNLYWYRQAAGRGLQLLFYSVGIGQISSEVPQNLSASRPQDRQFILSSKKLLLSDSGFYLCAWSTGQGAIGELFFGEGSRLTVL.

The chain joins TRBV18 to TRBJ1-1; 8 bases are shared with TRBD1. Germline loops: CDR1 KGHSH, CDR2 LQKENI. The trim removed 6 bases at V and 4 bases at J, leaving 4 bases unmatched. The CDR3 has 13 residues. CDR3 sequence: CASSPGGITEAFF. The CDR3 DNA follows: TGTGCCAGCTCCCCAGGGGGCATCACTGAAGCTTTCTTT.

The chain recombines TRBV2 with TRBJ2-1; tentative D call: TRBD2 (6 bases). The germline V and J ends were trimmed by 5 bases and 2 bases, with 10 bases remaining between them. The CDR3 length is 14 residues. In germline, CDR1 is SNHLY, CDR2 FYNNEI. CDR3 residues: CASSRRETYNEQFF. CDR3 bases: TGTGCCAGCAGTAGGAGGGAGACCTACAATGAGCAGTTCTTC.

The rearrangement joins TRBV9 to TRBJ1-2, with a possible D match to TRBD1 (5 bases). Trimming stripped 4 bases from V and 8 bases from J, with 12 bases between. CDR1 and CDR2 from the germline V gene are SGDLS and YYNGEE. The CDR3 length is 12 residues. The CDR3 protein is CASSTRGVGYTF. The CDR3 region has the DNA TGTGCCAGCAGCACGCGAGGGGTCGGCTACACCTTC.

A few counts support this clonotype. The gene calls are TRBV30 and TRBJ1-2; TRBD1 is a possible D gene (5 bases). Germline CDR1 reads GTSNPN; CDR2 reads SVGIG (reference sequence). The length of the CDR3 is 11 residues. Deletions cut 8 bases from V and 7 bases from J, with 14 bases between. The CDR3 DNA follows: TGTGCCGACGCAGGGTTCGGTGGCTACACCTTC. Protein sequence: CADAGFGGYTF.

The chain uses TRBV29-1 and TRBJ1-3; 7 nucleotides match TRBD1. V was clipped by 6 bases and J by 5 bases; unmatched bases: 7. Germline V gives CDR1 SQVTM, CDR2 ANQGSEA. This CDR3 has 13 residues. CDR3 DNA: TGCAGCGTGATGGACAGGTCTAGAAACACCATATATTTT. Amino acids: CSVMDRSRNTIYF.

The genes are TRBV13 and TRBJ1-5; tentatively, D is TRBD1 (5 bases). CDR3 length: 12 amino acids. Germline V lookup: CDR1 PRHDT, CDR2 FYEKMQ (reference sequence). Trimming shortened V by 5 bases and J by 13 bases, and 15 bases separated the two germline ends. The DNA for the CDR3 is TGTGCCAGCAGCGAAAGGCTGGGGCGACAGCATTTT. Protein: CASSERLGRQHF.

V and J are TRBV18 and TRBJ2-3, with D unclear. Germline lookup yields CDR1 KGHSH and CDR2 LQKENI. The CDR3 runs to 15 residues. Between the trimmed V and J ends, which lost 2 bases and 0 bases, there was a span of 9 bases. The CDR3 sequence: CASSPVASSTDTQYF. CDR3 nucleotides: TGTGCCAGCTCACCAGTCGCCTCTAGCACAGATACGCAGTATTTT.

The V gene is TRBV7-9, the J gene TRBJ2-2, with D possibly matching TRBD1 (5 bases). V lost 1 base, J lost 12 bases, and 6 bases lay in between. This CDR3 is 11 amino acids long. CDR1 and CDR2 (germline): SEHNR, FQNEAQ (reference sequence). CDR3 nucleotide sequence: TGTGCCAGCAGCTTAGAGGGGCAGCTGTTTTTT. The encoded protein is CASSLEGQLFF.